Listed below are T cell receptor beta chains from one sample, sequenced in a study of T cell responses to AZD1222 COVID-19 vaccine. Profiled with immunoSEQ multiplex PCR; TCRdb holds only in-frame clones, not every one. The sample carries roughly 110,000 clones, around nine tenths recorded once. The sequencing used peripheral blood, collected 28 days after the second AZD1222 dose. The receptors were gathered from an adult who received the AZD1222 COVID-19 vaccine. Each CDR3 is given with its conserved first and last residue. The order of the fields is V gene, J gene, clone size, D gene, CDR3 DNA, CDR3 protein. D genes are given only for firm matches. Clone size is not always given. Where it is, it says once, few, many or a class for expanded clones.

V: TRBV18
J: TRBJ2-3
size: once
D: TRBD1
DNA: TGTGCCAGCTCGCCGGGACAGGTCACAGATACGCAGTATTTT
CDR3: CASSPGQVTDTQYF

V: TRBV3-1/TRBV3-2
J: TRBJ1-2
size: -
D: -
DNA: TGTGCCAGCAGCCAAGTATTCTGTAACTCTGGCTACACCTTC
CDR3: CASSQVFCNSGYTF

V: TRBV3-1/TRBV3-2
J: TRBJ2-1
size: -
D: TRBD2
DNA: TGTGCCAGCAGCCAAGGCGGGAGGGCCCATGAGCAGTTCTTC
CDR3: CASSQGGRAHEQFF

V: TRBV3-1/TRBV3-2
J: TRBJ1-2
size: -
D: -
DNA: TGTGCCAGCTGGTCTGGGGCTAACTATGGCTACACCTTC
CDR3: CASWSGANYGYTF

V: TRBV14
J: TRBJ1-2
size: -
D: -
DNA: TGTGCCAGCAGCCTACAGGAATACGGCTATGGCTACACCTTC
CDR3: CASSLQEYGYGYTF

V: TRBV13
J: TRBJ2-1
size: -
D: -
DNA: TGTGCCAGCAGCGAAAATCTGCCGGATGAGCAGTTCTTC
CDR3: CASSENLPDEQFF

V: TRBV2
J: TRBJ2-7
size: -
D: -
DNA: TGTGCCAGCAGTCCAGGGGCCCAAGGGCACGAGCAGTACTTC
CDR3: CASSPGAQGHEQYF

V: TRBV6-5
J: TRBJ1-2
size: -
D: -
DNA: TGTGCCAGCAGTTACTCGGAGGGGTGGGGTGGCTATGGCTACACCTTC
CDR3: CASSYSEGWGGYGYTF

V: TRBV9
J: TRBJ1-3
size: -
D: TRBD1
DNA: TGTGCCAGCAGCGGGGACAGCTCTGGAAACACCATATATTTT
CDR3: CASSGDSSGNTIYF

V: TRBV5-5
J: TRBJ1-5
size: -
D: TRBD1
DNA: TGTGCCAGCAGTGCGGGACAGGTTAGCAATCAGCCCCAGCATTTT
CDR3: CASSAGQVSNQPQHF

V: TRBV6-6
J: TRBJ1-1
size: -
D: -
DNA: TGTGCCAGCACCTCCTTGGTTCTGAACACTGAAGCTTTCTTT
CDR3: CASTSLVLNTEAFF

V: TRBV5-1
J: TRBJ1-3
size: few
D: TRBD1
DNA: TGCGCCAGCAGCAGGACAGGGAGCAACACCATATATTTT
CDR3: CASSRTGSNTIYF

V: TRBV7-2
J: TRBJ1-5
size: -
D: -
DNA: TGTGCCAGCAGCCCCCCCCCAGGTATTGACAATCAGCCCCAGCATTTT
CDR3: CASSPPPGIDNQPQHF

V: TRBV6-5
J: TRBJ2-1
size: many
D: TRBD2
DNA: TGTGCCAGCACACCCGACGGGGGGGCGCTCAATGAGCAGTTCTTC
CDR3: CASTPDGGALNEQFF

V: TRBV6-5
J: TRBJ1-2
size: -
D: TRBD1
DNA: TGTGCCAGCAGTCTCCGACGGACAGGGGGCTACACCTTC
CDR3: CASSLRRTGGYTF

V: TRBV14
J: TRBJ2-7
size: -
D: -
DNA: TGTGCCAGCAGCCCCCTCGCAGGGGAGTACGAGCAGTACTTC
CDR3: CASSPLAGEYEQYF

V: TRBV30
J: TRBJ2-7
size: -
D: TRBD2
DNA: TGTGCCTGGAGTGTAAACGTGTTGGGGGGGAAGGACTTC
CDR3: CAWSVNVLGGKDF

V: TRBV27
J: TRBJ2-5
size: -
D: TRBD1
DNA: TGTGCCAGCCGGACAGGGGGGGAGACCCAGTACTTC
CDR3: CASRTGGETQYF

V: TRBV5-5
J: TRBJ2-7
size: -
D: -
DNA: TGTGCCAGCAGCTTCAACAGGTTCCCGATCTACGAGCAGTACTTC
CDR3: CASSFNRFPIYEQYF

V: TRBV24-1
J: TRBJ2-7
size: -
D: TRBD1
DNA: TGTGCCACCAGTGACCGACAGGGCTCCTACGAGCAGTACTTC
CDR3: CATSDRQGSYEQYF

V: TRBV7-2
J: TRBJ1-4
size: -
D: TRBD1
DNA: TGTGCCAGCAGCCTAAGGACAGGGGTTAATGAAAAACTGTTTTTT
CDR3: CASSLRTGVNEKLFF

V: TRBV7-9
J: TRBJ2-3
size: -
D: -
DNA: TGTGCCAGCAGCCCCGTCTCGGGATCAGATACGCAGTATTTT
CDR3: CASSPVSGSDTQYF

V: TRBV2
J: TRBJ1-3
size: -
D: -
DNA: TGTGCCAGCAGTGGAACTCAGGGAAACACCATATATTTT
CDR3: CASSGTQGNTIYF

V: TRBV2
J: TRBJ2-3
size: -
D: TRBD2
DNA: TGTGCCAGCAGTGGACCTAGCGGGAGATGGGCAGATACGCAGTATTTT
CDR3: CASSGPSGRWADTQYF

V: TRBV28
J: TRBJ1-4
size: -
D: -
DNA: TGTGCCAGCAGTTTAGGGTTTAGGGAAAAACTGTTTTTT
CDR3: CASSLGFREKLFF

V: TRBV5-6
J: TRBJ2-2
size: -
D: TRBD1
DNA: TGTGCCAGCACCGTCGGACAGGGGGTCACCGGGGAGCTGTTTTTT
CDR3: CASTVGQGVTGELFF

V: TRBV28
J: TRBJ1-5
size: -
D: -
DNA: TGTGCCAGCAGTTCTGTGGGGGGACGAGCTCAGCCCCAGCATTTT
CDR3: CASSSVGGRAQPQHF